The source of this T cell receptor (beta chain) is a study of cytomegalovirus exposure and HLA in healthy donors. Study results and caveats: Certain sequence variants were highly shared and formed a cluster, and this cluster was likely a sequencing artifact. Trimming of TCR beta V- and J-genes showed a link, identified in a later analysis, to a missense DCLRE1C variant. Excluded were some V segments that proved indistinguishable, including TRBV6-2 and TRBV6-3. HLA alleles showed associations with roughly 17,000 TCR beta sequences in a later analysis, at a 0.05 false discovery rate.

In the PCR, 60 Vbeta and 13 Jbeta primers were used. TCRdb's table, derived via immunoSEQ multiplex PCR, lists solely in-frame clones and lacks some. Of about 150,000 clones in the sample, around 72% were seen once. Germline-derived CDR1 and CDR2 are SNHLY and FYNNEI. V dropped 5 bases and J dropped 4; count of bases not matched to a gene: 6. The CDR3 spans 14 residues. About this clone itself: Its antigen is undetermined.

V usage is TRBV2 and J usage is TRBJ1-1, with 8 bases lining up with TRBD1. This sequence was found in a man aged 35-49 years in good health and CMV-seronegative. Sequencing used PBMCs. CDR3 region: CASSHPGQATEAFF. CDR3 DNA: TGTGCCAGCAGTCATCCGGGACAGGCCACTGAAGCTTTCTTT.